This T cell receptor (beta chain) appears in the sequencing data of a study of blood T cell repertoires in COVID-19. Study overall: COVID-19 samples from acute and convalescent phases originated in the United States, Italy and Spain. From T cells, B-cell-depleted T cells, or PBMCs came the material, which was cDNA or gDNA.

The V gene end was trimmed by 5 bases and the J gene end by 5 bases; junction bases not matched to a gene: 7. The CDR3 is made up of 16 amino acids. Germline V gene sequence: CDR1 LGHNA, CDR2 YSLEER. In the authors' workflow: Estimated nucleated cell counts came from reference gene primer amplification. Repertoires were generated with immunoSEQ multiplex PCR, while TCRdb's copy carries only in-frame clones and drops some. V, J and clone size are those of that table, while D and trimming were read from the DNA. Of more than 65,000 clones listed, roughly 85% are singletons. This TCR derives from a man older than 75 with acute or convalescent COVID-19. Sequenced material: peripheral blood. This chain joins TRBV4-3 and TRBJ2-5; 14 bases agree with TRBD2. CDR3 sequence (DNA): TGCGCCAGCAGCTCCAGACTAGCGGGGGGGCGGGAGACCCAGTACTTC. This translates into CASSSRLAGGRETQYF.